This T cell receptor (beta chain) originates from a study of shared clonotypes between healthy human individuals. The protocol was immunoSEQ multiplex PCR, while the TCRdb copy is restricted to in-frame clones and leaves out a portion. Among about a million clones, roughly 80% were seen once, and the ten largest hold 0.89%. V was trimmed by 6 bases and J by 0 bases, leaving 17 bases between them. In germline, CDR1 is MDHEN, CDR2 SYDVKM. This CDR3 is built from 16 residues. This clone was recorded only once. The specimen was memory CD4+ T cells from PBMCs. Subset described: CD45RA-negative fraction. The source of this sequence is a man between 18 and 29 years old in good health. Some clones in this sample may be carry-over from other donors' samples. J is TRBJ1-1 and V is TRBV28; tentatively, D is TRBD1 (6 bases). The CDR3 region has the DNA TGTGCCAGCAGCGGACAGTCCTTCTCGATGAACACTGAAGCTTTCTTT. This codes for CASSGQSFSMNTEAFF.